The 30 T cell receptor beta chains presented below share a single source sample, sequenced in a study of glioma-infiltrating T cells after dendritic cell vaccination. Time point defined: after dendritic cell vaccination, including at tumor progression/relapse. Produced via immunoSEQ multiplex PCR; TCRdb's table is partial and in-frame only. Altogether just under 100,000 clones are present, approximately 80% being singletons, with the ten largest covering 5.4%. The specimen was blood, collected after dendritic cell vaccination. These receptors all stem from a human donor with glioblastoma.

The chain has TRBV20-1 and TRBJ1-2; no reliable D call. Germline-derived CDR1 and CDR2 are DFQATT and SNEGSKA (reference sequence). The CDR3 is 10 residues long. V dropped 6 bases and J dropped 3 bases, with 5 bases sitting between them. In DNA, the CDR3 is TGCAGTGCCGTCGACTATGGCTACACCTTC. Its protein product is CSAVDYGYTF.

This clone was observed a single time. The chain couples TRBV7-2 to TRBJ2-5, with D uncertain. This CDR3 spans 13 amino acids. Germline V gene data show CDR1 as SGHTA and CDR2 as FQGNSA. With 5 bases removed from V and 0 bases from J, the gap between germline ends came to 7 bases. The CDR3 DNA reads TGTGCCAGCAGCCCTATGTACCAAGAGACCCAGTACTTC. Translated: CASSPMYQETQYF. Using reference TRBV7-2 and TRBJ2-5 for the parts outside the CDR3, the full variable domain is GAGVSQSPSNKVTEKGKDVELRCDPISGHTALYWYRQSLGQGLEFLIYFQGNSAPDKSGLPSDRFSAERTGGSVSTLTIQRTQQEDSAVYLCASSPMYQETQYFGPGTRLLVL.

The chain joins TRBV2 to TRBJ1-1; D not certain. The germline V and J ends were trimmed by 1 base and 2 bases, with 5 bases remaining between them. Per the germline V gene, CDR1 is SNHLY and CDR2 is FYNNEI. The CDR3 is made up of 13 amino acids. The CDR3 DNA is TGTGCCAGCAGTGAAGTCAGAAACACTGAAGCTTTCTTT. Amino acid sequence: CASSEVRNTEAFF.

CDR3 DNA sequence: TGTGCCAGCACCCAGGGGGTCGGGAGAGCCAAAAACATTCAGTACTTC. This translates into CASTQGVGRAKNIQYF. The chain uses TRBV28 and TRBJ2-4, with D perhaps matching TRBD1 (7 bases). CDR1 is MDHEN and CDR2 is SYDVKM in the germline V gene. The CDR3 is made up of 16 amino acids. V gave up 7 bases and J gave up 0 bases, with 16 bases separating them.

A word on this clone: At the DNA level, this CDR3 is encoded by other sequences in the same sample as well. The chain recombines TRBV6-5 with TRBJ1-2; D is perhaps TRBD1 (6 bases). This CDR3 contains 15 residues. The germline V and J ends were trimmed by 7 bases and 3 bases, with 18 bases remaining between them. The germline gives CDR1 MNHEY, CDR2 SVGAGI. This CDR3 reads CASKDGGRSDYGYTF. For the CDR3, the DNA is TGTGCCAGCAAAGACGGGGGGCGATCTGACTATGGCTACACCTTC.

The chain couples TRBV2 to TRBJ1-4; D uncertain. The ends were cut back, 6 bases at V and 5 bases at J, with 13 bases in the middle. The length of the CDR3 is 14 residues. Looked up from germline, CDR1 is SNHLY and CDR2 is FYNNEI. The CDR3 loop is CASRSDWRNEKLFF. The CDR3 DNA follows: TGTGCCAGCAGGTCAGATTGGAGAAATGAAAAACTGTTTTTT.

Written as DNA, the CDR3 is TGTGCCAGCAGTTACCAGCAGGGGACCCCCGGGGAGCTGTTTTTT. This translates into CASSYQQGTPGELFF. The rearrangement links TRBV6-5 to TRBJ2-2, with a weak D call TRBD1 (6 bases). The CDR3 totals 15 residues. In germline, CDR1 is MNHEY, CDR2 SVGAGI. V lost 2 bases to trimming and J lost 6 bases, with 13 bases between them.

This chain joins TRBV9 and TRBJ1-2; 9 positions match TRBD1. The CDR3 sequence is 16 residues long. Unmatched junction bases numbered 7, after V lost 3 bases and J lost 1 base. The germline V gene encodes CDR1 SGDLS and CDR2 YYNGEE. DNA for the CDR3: TGTGCCAGCAGCGACGTCCGACAGGGGGTTAACTATGGCTACACCTTC. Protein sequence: CASSDVRQGVNYGYTF.

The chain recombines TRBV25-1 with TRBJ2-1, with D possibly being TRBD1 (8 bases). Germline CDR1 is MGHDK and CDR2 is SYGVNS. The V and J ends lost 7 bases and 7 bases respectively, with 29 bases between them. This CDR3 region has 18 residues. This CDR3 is CASTTGTGRIGRKNEQFF. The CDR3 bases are TGTGCCAGCACCACCGGGACAGGTCGCATCGGGAGGAAAAATGAGCAGTTCTTC. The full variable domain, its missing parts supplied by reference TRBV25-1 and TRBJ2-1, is EADIYQTPRYLVIGTGKKITLECSQTMGHDKMYWYQQDPGMELHLIHYSYGVNSTEKGDLSSESTVSRIRTEHFPLTLESARPSHTSQYLCASTTGTGRIGRKNEQFFGPGTRLTVL.

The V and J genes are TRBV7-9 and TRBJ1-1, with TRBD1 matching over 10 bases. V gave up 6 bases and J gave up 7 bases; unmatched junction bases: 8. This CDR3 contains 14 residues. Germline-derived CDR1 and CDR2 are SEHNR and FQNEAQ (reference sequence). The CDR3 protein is CASRFLGQGYEAFF. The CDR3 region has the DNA TGTGCCAGCAGGTTTCTGGGACAGGGGTATGAAGCTTTCTTT.

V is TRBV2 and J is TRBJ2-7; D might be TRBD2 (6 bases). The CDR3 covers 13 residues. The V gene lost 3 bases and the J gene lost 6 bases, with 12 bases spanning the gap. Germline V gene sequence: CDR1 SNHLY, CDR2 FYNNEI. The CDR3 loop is CASSEGLGVEQYF. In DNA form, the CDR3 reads TGTGCCAGCAGTGAGGGACTGGGGGTCGAGCAGTACTTC. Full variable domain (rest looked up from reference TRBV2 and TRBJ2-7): EPEVTQTPSHQVTQMGQEVILRCVPISNHLYFYWYRQILGQKVEFLVSFYNNEISEKSEIFDDQFSVERPDGSNFTLKIRSTKLEDSAMYFCASSEGLGVEQYFGPGTRLTVT.

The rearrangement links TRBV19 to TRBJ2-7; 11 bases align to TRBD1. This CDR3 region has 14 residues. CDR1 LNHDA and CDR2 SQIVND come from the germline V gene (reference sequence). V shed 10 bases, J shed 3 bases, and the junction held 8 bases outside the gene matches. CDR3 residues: CATRRGTGGYEQYF. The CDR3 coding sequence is TGTGCCACTCGAAGGGGGACAGGGGGCTACGAGCAGTACTTC.

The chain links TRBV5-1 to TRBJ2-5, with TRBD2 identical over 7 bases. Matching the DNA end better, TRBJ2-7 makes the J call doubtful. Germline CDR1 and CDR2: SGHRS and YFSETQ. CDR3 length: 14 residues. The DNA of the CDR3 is TGCGCCAGCAGCAGGGGACTATCCCCCTACGAGCAGTACTTC. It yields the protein CASSRGLSPYEQYF.

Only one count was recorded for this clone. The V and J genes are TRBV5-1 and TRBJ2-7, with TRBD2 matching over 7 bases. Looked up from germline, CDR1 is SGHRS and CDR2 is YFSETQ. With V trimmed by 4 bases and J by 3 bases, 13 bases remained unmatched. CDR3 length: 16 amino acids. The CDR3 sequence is CASSPGGIPERYEQYF. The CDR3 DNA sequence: TGCGCCAGCAGCCCCGGGGGGATACCTGAGCGCTACGAGCAGTACTTC.

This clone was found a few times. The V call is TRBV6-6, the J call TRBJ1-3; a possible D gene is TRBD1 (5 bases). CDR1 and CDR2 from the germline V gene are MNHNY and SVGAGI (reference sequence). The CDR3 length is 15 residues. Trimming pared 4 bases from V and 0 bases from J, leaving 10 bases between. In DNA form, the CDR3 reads TGTGCCAGCAGTTTTGACAGTGTCTCTGGAAACACCATATATTTT. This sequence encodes CASSFDSVSGNTIYF.

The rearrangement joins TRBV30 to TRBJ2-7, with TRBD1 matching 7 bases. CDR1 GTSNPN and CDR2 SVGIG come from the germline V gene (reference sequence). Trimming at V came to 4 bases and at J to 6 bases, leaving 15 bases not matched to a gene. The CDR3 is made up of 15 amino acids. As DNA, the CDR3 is TGTGCCTGGATGGGGACAGCTCCATACCCATCCGAGCAGTACTTC. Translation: CAWMGTAPYPSEQYF.

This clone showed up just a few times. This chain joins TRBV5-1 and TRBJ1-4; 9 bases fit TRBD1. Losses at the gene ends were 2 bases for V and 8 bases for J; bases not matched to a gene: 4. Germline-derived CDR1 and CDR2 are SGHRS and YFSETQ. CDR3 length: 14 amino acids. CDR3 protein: CASSLQGAGEKLFF. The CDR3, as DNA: TGCGCCAGCAGCTTACAGGGGGCTGGGGAAAAACTGTTTTTT.

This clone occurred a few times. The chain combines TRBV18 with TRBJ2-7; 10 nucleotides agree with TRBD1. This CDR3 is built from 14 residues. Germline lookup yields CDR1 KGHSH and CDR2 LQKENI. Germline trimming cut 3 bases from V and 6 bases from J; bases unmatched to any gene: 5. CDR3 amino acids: CASSPPGTGVEQYF. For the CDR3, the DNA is TGTGCCAGCTCACCCCCGGGGACAGGGGTCGAGCAGTACTTC.

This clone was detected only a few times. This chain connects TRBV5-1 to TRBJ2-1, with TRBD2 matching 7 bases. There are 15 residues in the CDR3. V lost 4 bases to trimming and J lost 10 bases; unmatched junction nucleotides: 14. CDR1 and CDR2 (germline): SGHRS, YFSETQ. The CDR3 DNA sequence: TGCGCCAGCAGCCTTGGCGCGGGAGTACATAACGAGCAGTTCTTC. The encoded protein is CASSLGAGVHNEQFF.

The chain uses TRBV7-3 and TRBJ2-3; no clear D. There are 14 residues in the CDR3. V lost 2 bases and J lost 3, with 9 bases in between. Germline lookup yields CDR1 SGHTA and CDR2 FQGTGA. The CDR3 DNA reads TGTGCCAGCAGCTTATCATCAGGAACAGATACGCAGTATTTT. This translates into CASSLSSGTDTQYF.

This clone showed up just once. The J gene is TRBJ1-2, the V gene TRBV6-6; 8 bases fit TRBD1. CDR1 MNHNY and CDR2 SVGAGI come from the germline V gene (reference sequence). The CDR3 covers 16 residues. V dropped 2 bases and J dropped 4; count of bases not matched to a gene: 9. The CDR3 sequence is CASSYPQGARSYGYTF. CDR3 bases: TGTGCCAGCAGTTACCCCCAGGGGGCGCGGAGCTATGGCTACACCTTC.

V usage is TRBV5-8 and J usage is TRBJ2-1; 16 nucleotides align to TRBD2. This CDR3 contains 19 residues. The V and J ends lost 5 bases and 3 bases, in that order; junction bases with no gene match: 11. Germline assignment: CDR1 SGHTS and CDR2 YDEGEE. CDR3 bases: TGTGCCAGCAGATCCACCGGGACTAGCGGGGGGGCCTTCTACAATGAGCAGTTCTTC. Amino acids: CASRSTGTSGGAFYNEQFF.

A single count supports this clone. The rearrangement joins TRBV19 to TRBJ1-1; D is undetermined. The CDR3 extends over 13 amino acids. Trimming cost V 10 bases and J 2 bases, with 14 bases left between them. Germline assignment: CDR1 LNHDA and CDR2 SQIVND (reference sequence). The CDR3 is CATARRGNTEAFF. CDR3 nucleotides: TGTGCCACCGCGAGGCGAGGCAACACTGAAGCTTTCTTT.

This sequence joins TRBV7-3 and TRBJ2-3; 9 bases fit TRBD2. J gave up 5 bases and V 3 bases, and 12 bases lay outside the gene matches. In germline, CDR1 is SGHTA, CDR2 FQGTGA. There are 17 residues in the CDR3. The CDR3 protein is CASSFGAGSGRGDTQYF. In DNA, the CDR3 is TGTGCCAGCAGCTTCGGAGCTGGTAGCGGGAGAGGAGATACGCAGTATTTT. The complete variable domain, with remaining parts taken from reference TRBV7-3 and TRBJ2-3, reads GAGVSQTPSNKVTEKGKYVELRCDPISGHTALYWYRQSLGQGPEFLIYFQGTGAADDSGLPNDRFFAVRPEGSVSTLKIQRTERGDSAVYLCASSFGAGSGRGDTQYFGPGTRLTVL.

As DNA, the CDR3 is TGTGCCAGCAGCCAACCCGGACAGGGTTACGAGCAGTACTTC. This translates into CASSQPGQGYEQYF. The rearrangement joins TRBV14 to TRBJ2-7; TRBD1 aligns across 8 bases. The CDR3 is 14 residues long. Germline loops: CDR1 SGHDN, CDR2 FVKESK. V trimming: 2 bases; J trimming: 4 bases; junction bases outside the gene matches: 4.

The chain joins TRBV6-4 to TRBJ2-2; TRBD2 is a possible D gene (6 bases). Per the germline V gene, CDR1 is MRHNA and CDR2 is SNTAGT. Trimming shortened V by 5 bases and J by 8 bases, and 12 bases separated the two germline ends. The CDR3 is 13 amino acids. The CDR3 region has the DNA TGTGCCAGCAGTTTACAGGAGGGAGGGGAGCTGTTTTTT. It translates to CASSLQEGGELFF.

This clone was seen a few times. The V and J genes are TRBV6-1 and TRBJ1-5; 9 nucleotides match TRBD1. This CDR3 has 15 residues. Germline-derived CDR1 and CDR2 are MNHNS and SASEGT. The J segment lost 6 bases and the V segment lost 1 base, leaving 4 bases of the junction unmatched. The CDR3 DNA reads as TGTGCCAGCAGTGAAGGGGGGACAGGGTTTCAGCCCCAGCATTTT. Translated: CASSEGGTGFQPQHF.

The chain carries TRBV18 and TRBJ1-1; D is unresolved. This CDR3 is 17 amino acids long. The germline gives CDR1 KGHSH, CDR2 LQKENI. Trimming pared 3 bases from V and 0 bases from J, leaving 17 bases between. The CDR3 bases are TGTGCCAGCTCACCCATTCCAGGATTCACCATGAACACTGAAGCTTTCTTT. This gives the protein CASSPIPGFTMNTEAFF.

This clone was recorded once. The CDR3 coding sequence is TGTGCCAGCAGTGTCCAGGGGTTAACTGAAGCTTTCTTT. It yields the protein CASSVQGLTEAFF. J is TRBJ1-1 and V is TRBV6-1; D possibly corresponds to TRBD1 (6 bases). The CDR3 is made up of 13 amino acids. The germline gives CDR1 MNHNS, CDR2 SASEGT. With 4 bases removed from V and 5 bases from J, the gap between germline ends came to 11 bases.

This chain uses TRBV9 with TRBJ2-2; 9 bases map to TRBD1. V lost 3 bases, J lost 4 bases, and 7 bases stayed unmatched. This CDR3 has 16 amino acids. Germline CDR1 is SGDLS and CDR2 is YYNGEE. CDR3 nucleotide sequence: TGTGCCAGCAGCGACAAGGACAGGGGCTTCACCGGGGAGCTGTTTTTT. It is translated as CASSDKDRGFTGELFF.